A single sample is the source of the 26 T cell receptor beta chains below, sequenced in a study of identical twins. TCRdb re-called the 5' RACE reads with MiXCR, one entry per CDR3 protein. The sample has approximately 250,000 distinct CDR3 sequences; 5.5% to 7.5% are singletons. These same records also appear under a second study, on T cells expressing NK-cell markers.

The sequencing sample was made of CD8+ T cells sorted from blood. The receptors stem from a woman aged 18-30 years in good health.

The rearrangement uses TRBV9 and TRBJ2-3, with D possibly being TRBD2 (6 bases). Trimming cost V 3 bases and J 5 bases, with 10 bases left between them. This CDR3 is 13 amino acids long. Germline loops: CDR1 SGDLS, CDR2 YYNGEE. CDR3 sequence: CASSEGGIDTQYF. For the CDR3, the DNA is TGTGCCAGCAGCGAGGGCGGGATAGATACGCAGTATTTT.

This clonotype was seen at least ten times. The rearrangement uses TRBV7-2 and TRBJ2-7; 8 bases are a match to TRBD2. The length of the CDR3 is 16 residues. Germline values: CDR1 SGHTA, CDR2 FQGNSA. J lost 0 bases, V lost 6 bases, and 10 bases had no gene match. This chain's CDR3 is CASRNPSGYNSYEQYF. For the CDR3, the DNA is TGTGCCAGCAGGAACCCTAGCGGGTACAACTCCTACGAGCAGTACTTC.

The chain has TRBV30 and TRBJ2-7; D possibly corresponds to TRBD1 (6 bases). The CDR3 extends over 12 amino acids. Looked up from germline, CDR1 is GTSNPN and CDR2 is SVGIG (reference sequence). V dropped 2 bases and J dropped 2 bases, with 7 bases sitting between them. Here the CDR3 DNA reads TGTGCCTGGAGTCAGGGGCCCTACGAGCAGTACTTC. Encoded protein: CAWSQGPYEQYF.

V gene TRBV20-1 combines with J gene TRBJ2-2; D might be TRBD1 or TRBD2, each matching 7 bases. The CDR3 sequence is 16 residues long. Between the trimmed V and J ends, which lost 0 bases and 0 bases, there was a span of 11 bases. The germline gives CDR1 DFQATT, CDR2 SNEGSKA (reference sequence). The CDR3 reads CSAREGGTANTGELFF. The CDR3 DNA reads TGCAGTGCTAGAGAGGGGGGGACAGCGAACACCGGGGAGCTGTTTTTT.

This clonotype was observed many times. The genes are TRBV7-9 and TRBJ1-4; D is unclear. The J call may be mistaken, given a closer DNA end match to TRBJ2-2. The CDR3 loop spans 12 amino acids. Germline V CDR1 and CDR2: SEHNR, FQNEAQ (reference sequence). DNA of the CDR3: TGTGCCAGCAGCTTGCCCAACGAGGAGCTGTTTTTT. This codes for CASSLPNEELFF.

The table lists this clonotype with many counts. The CDR3 loop is CASSLIPNTEAFF. CDR3 sequence (DNA): TGTGCCAGCAGTTTAATTCCTAACACTGAAGCTTTCTTT. The chain links TRBV27 to TRBJ1-1; no clear D. The CDR3 has 13 amino acids. The ends were cut back, 2 bases at V and 2 bases at J, with 6 bases in the middle. CDR1 and CDR2 (germline): MNHEY, SMNVEV (reference sequence).

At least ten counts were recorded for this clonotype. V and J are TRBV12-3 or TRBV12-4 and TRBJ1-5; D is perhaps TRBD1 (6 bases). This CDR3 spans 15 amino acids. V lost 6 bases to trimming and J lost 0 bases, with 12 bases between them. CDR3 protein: CASRTGQYSNQPQHF. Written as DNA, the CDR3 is TGTGCCAGCAGGACCGGACAGTATAGCAATCAGCCCCAGCATTTT.

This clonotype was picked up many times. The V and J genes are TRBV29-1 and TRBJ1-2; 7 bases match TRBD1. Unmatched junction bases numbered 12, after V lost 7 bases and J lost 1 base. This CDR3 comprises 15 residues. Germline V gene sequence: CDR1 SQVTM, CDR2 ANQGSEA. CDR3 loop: CSAEGQTGHNYGYTF. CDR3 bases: TGCAGCGCTGAGGGACAGACAGGGCATAACTATGGCTACACCTTC. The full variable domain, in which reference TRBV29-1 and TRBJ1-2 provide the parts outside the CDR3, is SAVISQKPSRDICQRGTSLTIQCQVDSQVTMMFWYRQQPGQSLTLIATANQGSEATYESGFVIDKFPISRPNLTFSTLTVSNMSPEDSSIYLCSAEGQTGHNYGYTFGSGTRLTVV.

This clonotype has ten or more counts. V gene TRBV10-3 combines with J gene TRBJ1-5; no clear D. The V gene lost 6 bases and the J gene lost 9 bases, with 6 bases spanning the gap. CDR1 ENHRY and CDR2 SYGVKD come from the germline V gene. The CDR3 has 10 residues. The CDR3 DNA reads TGTGCCATCAGAATATGGCCCCAGCATTTT. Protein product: CAIRIWPQHF.

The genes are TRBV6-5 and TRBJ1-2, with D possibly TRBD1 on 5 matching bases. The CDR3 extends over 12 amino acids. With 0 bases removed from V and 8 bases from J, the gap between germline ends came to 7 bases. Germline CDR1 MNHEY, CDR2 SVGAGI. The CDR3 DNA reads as TGTGCCAGCAGTTACTCGGGGGAGGGCTACACCTTC. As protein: CASSYSGEGYTF.

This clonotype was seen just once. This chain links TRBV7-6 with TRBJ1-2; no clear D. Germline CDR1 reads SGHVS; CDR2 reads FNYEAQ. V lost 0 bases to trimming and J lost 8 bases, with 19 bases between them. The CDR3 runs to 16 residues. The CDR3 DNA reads TGTGCCAGCAGCTTAGCGGATCCGCCAGGCCCCTACGGCTACACCTTC. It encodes CASSLADPPGPYGYTF.

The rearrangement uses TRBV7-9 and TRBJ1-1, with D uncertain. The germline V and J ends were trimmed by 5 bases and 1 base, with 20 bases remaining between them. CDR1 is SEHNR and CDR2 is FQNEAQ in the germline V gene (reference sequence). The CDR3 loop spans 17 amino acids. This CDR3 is CASSPTRGRERNTEAFF. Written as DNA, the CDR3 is TGTGCCAGCAGCCCTACACGGGGAAGGGAGAGGAACACTGAAGCTTTCTTT.

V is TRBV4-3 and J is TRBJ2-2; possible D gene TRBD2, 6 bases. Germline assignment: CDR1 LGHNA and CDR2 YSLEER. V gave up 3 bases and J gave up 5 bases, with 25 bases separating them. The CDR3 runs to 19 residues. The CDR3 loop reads CASSQERGLGGTETGELFF. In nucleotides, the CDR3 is TGCGCCAGCAGCCAGGAAAGGGGACTCGGGGGAACCGAGACCGGGGAGCTGTTTTTT.

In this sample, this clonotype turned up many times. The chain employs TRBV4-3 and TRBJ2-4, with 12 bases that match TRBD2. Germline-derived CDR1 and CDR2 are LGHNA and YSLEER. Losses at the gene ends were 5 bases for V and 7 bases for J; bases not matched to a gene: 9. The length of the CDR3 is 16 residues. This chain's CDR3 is CASSYRLAGAGNIQYF. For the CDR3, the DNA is TGCGCCAGCAGCTACCGACTAGCGGGAGCAGGGAACATTCAGTACTTC.

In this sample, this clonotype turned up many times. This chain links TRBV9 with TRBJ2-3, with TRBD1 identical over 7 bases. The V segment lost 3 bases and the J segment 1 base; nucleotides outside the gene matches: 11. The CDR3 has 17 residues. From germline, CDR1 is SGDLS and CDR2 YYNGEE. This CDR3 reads CASSASWDSQRTDTQYF. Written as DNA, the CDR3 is TGTGCCAGCAGCGCCAGTTGGGACAGCCAACGCACAGATACGCAGTATTTT.

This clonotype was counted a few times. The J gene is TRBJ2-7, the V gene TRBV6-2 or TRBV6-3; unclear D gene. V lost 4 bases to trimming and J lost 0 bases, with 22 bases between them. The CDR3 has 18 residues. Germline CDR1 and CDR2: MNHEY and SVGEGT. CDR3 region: CASSSFPRSSRSSYEQYF. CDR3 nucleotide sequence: TGTGCCAGCAGTTCTTTTCCCCGGTCGTCTAGATCCTCCTACGAGCAGTACTTC.

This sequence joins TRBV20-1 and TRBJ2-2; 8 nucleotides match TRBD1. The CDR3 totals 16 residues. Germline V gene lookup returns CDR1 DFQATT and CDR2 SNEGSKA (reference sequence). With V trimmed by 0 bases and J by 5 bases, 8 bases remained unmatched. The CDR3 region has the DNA TGCAGTGCTAGAGACCCCGACAGGGGAGAGACCGGGGAGCTGTTTTTT. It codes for CSARDPDRGETGELFF.

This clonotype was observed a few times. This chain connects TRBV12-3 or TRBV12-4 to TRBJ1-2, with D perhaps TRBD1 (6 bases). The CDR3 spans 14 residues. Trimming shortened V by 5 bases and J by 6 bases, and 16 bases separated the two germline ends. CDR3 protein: CASSIRGYQDGYTF. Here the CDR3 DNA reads TGTGCCAGCAGTATCAGGGGATATCAGGATGGCTACACCTTC.

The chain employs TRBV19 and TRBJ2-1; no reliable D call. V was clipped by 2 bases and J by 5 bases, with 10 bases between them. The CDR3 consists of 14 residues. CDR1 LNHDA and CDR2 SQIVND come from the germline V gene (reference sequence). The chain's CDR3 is CASSILPVDNEQFF. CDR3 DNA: TGTGCCAGTAGTATACTCCCAGTAGACAATGAGCAGTTCTTC. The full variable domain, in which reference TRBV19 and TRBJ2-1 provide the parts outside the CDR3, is DGGITQSPKYLFRKEGQNVTLSCEQNLNHDAMYWYRQDPGQGLRLIYYSQIVNDFQKGDIAEGYSVSREKKESFPLTVTSAQKNPTAFYLCASSILPVDNEQFFGPGTRLTVL.

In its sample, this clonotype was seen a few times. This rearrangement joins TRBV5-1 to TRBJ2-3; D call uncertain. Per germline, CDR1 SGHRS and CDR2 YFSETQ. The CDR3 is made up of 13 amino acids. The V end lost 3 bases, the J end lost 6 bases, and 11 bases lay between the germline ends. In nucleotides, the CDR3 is TGCGCCAGCAGCTGGCTTCGGAGCGATACGCAGTATTTT. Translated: CASSWLRSDTQYF.

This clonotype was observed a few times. For the CDR3, the DNA is TGTGCCACCAGCAGTGGAGAGACGCGTAGCACAGATACGCAGTATTTT. The encoded protein is CATSSGETRSTDTQYF. The V call is TRBV15, the J call TRBJ2-3; no definite D call. The ends were cut back, 3 bases at V and 0 bases at J, with 13 bases in the middle. The germline CDR1 and CDR2 sequences are LNHNV and YYDKDF (reference sequence). The CDR3 has 16 amino acids.

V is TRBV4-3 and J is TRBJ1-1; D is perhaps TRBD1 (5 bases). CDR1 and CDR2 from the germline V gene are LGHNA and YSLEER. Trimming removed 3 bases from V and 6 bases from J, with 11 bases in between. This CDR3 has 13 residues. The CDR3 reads CASSQWGGAEAFF. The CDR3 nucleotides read TGCGCCAGCAGCCAGTGGGGGGGGGCTGAAGCTTTCTTT.

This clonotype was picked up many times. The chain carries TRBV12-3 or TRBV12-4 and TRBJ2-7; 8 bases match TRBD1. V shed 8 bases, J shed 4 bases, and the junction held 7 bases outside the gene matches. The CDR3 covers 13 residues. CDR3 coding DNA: TGTGCCAGCCGACAGGGGCTAAGATACGAGCAGTACTTC. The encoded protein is CASRQGLRYEQYF.

The CDR3 DNA reads as TGTGCCAGCAGCGCGTCACCGGGACAGGGGACGTTCGAGCAGTACTTC. This sequence encodes CASSASPGQGTFEQYF. The V call is TRBV9, the J call TRBJ2-7, with 10 bases fitting TRBD1. Germline CDR1 is SGDLS and CDR2 is YYNGEE. The trim removed 3 bases at V and 6 bases at J, leaving 12 bases unmatched. The CDR3 runs 16 residues.

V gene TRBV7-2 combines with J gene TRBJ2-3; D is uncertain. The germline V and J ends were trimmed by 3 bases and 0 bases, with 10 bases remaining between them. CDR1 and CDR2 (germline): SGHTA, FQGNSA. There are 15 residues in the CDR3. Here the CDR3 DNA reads TGTGCCAGCAGCTTGGGAATAACTAGCACAGATACGCAGTATTTT. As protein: CASSLGITSTDTQYF.

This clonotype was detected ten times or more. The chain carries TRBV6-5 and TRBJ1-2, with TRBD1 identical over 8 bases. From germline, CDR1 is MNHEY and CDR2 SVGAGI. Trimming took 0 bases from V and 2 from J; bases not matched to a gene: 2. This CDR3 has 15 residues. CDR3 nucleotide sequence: TGTGCCAGCAGTTACTCACAGGGGGGCAACTATGGCTACACCTTC. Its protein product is CASSYSQGGNYGYTF.